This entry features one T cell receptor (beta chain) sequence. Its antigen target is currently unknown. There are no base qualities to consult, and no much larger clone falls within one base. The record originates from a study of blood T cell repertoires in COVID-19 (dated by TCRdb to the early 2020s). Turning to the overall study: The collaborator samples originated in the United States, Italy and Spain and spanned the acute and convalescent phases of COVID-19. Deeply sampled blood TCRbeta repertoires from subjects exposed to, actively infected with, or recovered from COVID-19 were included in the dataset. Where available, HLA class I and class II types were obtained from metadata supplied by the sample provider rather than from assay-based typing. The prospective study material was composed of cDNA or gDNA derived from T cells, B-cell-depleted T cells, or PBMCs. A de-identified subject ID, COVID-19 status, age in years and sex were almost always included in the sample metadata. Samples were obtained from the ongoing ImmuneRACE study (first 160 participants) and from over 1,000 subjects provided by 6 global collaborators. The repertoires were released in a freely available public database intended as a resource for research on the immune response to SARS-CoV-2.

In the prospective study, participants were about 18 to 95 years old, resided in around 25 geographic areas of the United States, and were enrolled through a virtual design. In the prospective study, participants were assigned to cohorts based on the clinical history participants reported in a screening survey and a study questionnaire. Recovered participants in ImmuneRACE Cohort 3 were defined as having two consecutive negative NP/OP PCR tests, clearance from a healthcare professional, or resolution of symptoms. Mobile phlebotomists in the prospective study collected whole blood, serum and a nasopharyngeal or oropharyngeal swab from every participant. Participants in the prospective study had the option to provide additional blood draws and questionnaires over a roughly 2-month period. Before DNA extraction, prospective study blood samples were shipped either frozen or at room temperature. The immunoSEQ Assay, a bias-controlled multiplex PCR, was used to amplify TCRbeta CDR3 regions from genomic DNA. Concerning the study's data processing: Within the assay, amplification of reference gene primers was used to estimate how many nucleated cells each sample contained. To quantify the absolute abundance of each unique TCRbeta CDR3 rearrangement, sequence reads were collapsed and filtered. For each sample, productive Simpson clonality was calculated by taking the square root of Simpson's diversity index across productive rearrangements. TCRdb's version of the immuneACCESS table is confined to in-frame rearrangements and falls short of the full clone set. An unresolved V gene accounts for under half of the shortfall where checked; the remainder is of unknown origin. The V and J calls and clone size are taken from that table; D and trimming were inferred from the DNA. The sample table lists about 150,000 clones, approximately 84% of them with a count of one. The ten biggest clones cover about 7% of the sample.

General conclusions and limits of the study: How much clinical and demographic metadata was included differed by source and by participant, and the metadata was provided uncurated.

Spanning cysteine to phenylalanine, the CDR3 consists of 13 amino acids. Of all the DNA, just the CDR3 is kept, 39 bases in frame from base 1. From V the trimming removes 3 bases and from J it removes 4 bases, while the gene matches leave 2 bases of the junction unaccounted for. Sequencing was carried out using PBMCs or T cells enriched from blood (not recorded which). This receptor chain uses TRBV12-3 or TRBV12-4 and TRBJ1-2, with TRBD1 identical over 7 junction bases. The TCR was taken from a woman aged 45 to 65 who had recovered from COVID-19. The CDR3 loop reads CASSFDRAYGYTF. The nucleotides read TGTGCCAGCAGTTTCGACAGGGCCTATGGCTACACCTTC.